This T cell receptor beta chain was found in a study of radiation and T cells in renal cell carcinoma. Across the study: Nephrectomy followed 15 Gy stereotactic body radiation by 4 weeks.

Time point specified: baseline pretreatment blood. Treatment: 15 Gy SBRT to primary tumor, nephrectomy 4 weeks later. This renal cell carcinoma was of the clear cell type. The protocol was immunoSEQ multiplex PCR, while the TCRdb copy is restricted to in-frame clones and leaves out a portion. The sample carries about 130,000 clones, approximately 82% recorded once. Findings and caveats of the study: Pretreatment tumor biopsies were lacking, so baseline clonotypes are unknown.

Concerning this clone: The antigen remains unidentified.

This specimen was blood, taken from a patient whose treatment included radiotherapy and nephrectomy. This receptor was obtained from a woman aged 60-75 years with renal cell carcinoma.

CDR3 sequence reads: CASSYPDPGGTIYF. CDR3 DNA sequence: TGTGCCAGCAGTTACCCCGACCCTGGCGGCACCATATATTTT. V usage is TRBV6-5 and J usage is TRBJ1-3; D remains ambiguous. V shed 2 bases and J shed 9 bases, with 14 bases lying between them. Germline assignment: CDR1 MNHEY and CDR2 SVGAGI. The CDR3 is made up of 14 amino acids.